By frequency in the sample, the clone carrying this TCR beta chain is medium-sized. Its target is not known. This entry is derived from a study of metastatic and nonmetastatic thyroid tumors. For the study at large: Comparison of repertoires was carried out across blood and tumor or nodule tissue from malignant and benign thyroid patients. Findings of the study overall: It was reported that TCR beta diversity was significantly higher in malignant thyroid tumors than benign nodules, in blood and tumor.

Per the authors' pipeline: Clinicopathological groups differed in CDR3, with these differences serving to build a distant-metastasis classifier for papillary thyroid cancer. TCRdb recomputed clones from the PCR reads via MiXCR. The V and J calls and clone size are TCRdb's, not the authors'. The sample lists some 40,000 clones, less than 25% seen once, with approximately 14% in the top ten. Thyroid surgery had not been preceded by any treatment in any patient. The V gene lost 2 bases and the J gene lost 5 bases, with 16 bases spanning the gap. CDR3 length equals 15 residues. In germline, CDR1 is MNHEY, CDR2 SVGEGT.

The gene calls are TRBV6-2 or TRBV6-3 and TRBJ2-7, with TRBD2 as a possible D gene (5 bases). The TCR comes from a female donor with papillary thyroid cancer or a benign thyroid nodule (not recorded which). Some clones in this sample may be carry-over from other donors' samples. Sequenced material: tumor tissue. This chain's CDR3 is CASSYEGRTSDEQYF. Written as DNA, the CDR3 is TGTGCCAGCAGTTACGAGGGCAGGACCAGCGACGAGCAGTACTTC.